One sample yielded the 23 T cell receptor beta chains listed below, sequenced in a study of blood T cell repertoires in COVID-19 (dated by TCRdb to the early 2020s). The library was generated by the immunoSEQ multiplex PCR assay. TCRdb retrieved this table from immuneACCESS and kept in-frame rearrangements only. Not all clones are present; in checked studies, unresolved V genes account for under half, and no reason is known for the remainder. This sample gives around 120,000 clones in total; about nine tenths of them show up just once. Almost 30% of the sample lies in the top ten. The sample was peripheral blood. Receptors were obtained from a woman aged 65 to 85 with acute or convalescent COVID-19.

CDR3 DNA: TGTGCCAGCGTCTTAGGCGGTAGTGAAAAACTGTTTTTT. Translation gives CASVLGGSEKLFF. The V call is TRBV28, the J call TRBJ1-4; no firm D call. Trimming stripped 8 bases from V and 7 bases from J, with 14 bases between. Germline V gene lookup returns CDR1 MDHEN and CDR2 SYDVKM. The CDR3 covers 13 residues.

The V call is TRBV7-8, the J call TRBJ1-1, with 7 bases aligning to TRBD1. The trim removed 5 bases at V and 1 base at J, leaving 4 bases unmatched. The CDR3 contains 14 residues. Germline V gene data show CDR1 as SGHVS and CDR2 as FQNEAQ. The CDR3 sequence: CASSVDRANTEAFF. CDR3 sequence (DNA): TGTGCCAGCAGCGTAGACAGGGCGAACACTGAAGCTTTCTTT.

V is TRBV29-1 and J is TRBJ1-1; TRBD1 matches 8 bases. The germline V gene has CDR1 SQVTM and CDR2 ANQGSEA. The CDR3 runs to 12 residues. V lost 7 bases and J lost 12; bases outside the gene matches: 13. The CDR3 DNA reads TGCAGCGCTCTAAACCGACAGGGGAGTTCTTTCTTT. As protein: CSALNRQGSSFF.

V usage is TRBV5-1 and J usage is TRBJ1-1; 8 bases map to TRBD1. The V gene end was trimmed by 1 base and the J gene end by 5 bases; junction bases not matched to a gene: 10. This CDR3 comprises 16 residues. Germline V lookup: CDR1 SGHRS, CDR2 YFSETQ. The CDR3 reads CASSLNNQGAQTEAFF. In nucleotides, the CDR3 is TGCGCCAGCAGCTTGAATAATCAGGGGGCGCAAACTGAAGCTTTCTTT.

This sequence joins TRBV10-2 and TRBJ1-1; D unclear. Germline-derived CDR1 and CDR2 are WSHSY and SAAADI. This CDR3 comprises 12 residues. Trimming pared 3 bases from V and 6 bases from J, leaving 8 bases between. The CDR3 loop is CASSERVSEAFF. In DNA, the CDR3 is TGCGCCAGCAGTGAAAGAGTCTCTGAAGCTTTCTTT.

The V and J genes are TRBV28 and TRBJ2-7; the D gene is possibly TRBD1 (6 bases). CDR1 is MDHEN, CDR2 SYDVKM, per germline. The CDR3 spans 14 residues. The ends were cut back, 8 bases at V and 3 bases at J, with 17 bases in the middle. The CDR3: CASYGGRDIYEQYF. Written as DNA, the CDR3 is TGTGCCAGCTATGGGGGCAGGGATATCTACGAGCAGTACTTC.

CDR3 sequence: CASSVQGMNTEAFF. Here the CDR3 DNA reads TGTGCCAGCAGCGTACAGGGGATGAACACTGAAGCTTTCTTT. V gene TRBV5-4 combines with J gene TRBJ1-1; 7 bases fit TRBD1. Germline CDR1 reads SGHNT; CDR2 reads YYREEE (reference sequence). The CDR3 is 14 residues long. V trimming: 4 bases; J trimming: 0 bases; junction bases outside the gene matches: 3.

The V call is TRBV27, the J call TRBJ2-3; 11 positions match TRBD1. Germline CDR1 MNHEY, CDR2 SMNVEV (reference sequence). After removal of 5 bases from V and 3 bases from J, the junction contained 4 bases not matched to a gene. The CDR3 sequence is 15 residues long. CDR3 protein: CASSPGQGATDTQYF. The CDR3 DNA reads as TGTGCCAGCAGTCCCGGACAGGGGGCGACAGATACGCAGTATTTT.

This chain links TRBV30 with TRBJ2-1, with D possibly matching TRBD1 (6 bases). The germline gives CDR1 GTSNPN, CDR2 SVGIG (reference sequence). The CDR3 sequence is 14 residues long. Trimming pared 1 base from V and 7 bases from J, leaving 14 bases between. CDR3 in amino acids: CAWSGGRGGNEQFF. The CDR3 DNA follows: TGTGCCTGGAGTGGGGGCAGGGGTGGGAATGAGCAGTTCTTC.

For this clone: An end of the junction differs from the germline gene, which may be a read error. The chain couples TRBV15 to TRBJ1-1; D gene ambiguous. The V gene's germline CDR1 is LNHNV and CDR2 YYDKDF (reference sequence). The CDR3 contains 14 residues. The CDR3 reads CATSEPGLNTKAFF. CDR3 in DNA: TGTGCCACCAGCGAGCCGGGTTTGAACACTAAAGCTTTCTTT.

This clone was seen just once. J is TRBJ1-1 and V is TRBV5-1; TRBD1 matches at 10 bases. V was clipped by 4 bases and J by 6 bases; unmatched bases: 12. Germline CDR1 is SGHRS and CDR2 is YFSETQ. The CDR3 has 16 residues. The DNA for the CDR3 is TGCGCCAGCAGCGTCCCTGGGTCGACAGGGGGCCCTGAAGCTTTCTTT. This gives the protein CASSVPGSTGGPEAFF.

The chain carries TRBV3-1 (or the pseudogene TRBV3-2) and TRBJ1-2; perhaps TRBD1 as D (6 bases). V gave up 1 base and J gave up 8 bases, with 14 bases separating them. Per the germline V gene, CDR1 is LGHDT and CDR2 is YNNKEL (reference sequence). The CDR3 runs 14 residues. CDR3 sequence reads: CASSQGGQSVGYTF. CDR3 nucleotide sequence: TGTGCCAGCAGCCAAGGGGGACAATCGGTCGGCTACACCTTC.

The rearrangement links TRBV30 to TRBJ1-2; no clear D gene. V dropped 0 bases and J dropped 7 bases, with 6 bases sitting between them. The germline V gene has CDR1 GTSNPN and CDR2 SVGIG (reference sequence). This CDR3 spans 11 amino acids. CDR3 in DNA: TGTGCCTGGAGTGTACTCGCTGGCTACACCTTC. As protein: CAWSVLAGYTF.

V is TRBV28 and J is TRBJ1-1; possibly TRBD1 for D (6 bases). The CDR3 is made up of 15 amino acids. Trimming left V 5 bases short and J 5 bases short, with 18 bases between. The germline V gene has CDR1 MDHEN and CDR2 SYDVKM. The CDR3 DNA reads TGTGCCAGCAGTAGCGCGGACAGCCTGGGGACTGAAGCTTTCTTT. Protein product: CASSSADSLGTEAFF.

The gene calls are TRBV3-1 (or the pseudogene TRBV3-2) and TRBJ1-3; TRBD1 agrees at 7 bases. Unmatched junction bases numbered 8, after V lost 4 bases and J lost 2 bases. The CDR3 extends over 16 amino acids. Germline CDR1 and CDR2: LGHDT and YNNKEL (reference sequence). CDR3 in DNA: TGTGCCAGCAGCCCGCCAGGACAGGTAGCTGGAAACACCATATATTTT. This codes for CASSPPGQVAGNTIYF.

J is TRBJ1-4 and V is TRBV18, with D unresolved. The V and J ends lost 0 bases and 7 bases respectively, with 12 bases between them. CDR1 is KGHSH and CDR2 is LQKENI in the germline V gene. The CDR3 extends over 15 amino acids. This CDR3 is CASSPPEGGAEKLFF. DNA of the CDR3: TGTGCCAGCTCACCACCTGAAGGAGGAGCTGAAAAACTGTTTTTT.

The V gene is TRBV5-1, the J gene TRBJ2-5, with 7 nucleotides matching TRBD1. CDR1 is SGHRS, CDR2 YFSETQ, per germline. CDR3 size: 15 residues. The V and J ends lost 4 bases and 0 bases, in that order; junction bases with no gene match: 6. CDR3 bases: TGCGCCAGCAGCCTCGGGACAGCGTACCAAGAGACCCAGTACTTC. Protein product: CASSLGTAYQETQYF.

The CDR3 bases are TGTGCCAGCAGTGATGGGACAGGTAGCAACACCATATATTTT. Its protein is CASSDGTGSNTIYF. V is TRBV6-1 and J is TRBJ1-3; 8 bases line up with TRBD1. J was trimmed by 7 bases and V by 3 bases; bases with no gene match: 5. Per germline, CDR1 MNHNS and CDR2 SASEGT. This CDR3 spans 14 amino acids.

J is TRBJ1-1 and V is TRBV6-1; the match to TRBD1 covers 8 bases. Germline CDR1 and CDR2: MNHNS and SASEGT. CDR3 length: 14 amino acids. After removal of 3 bases from V and 1 base from J, the junction contained 1 base not matched to a gene. The CDR3 DNA reads as TGTGCCAGCAGTGATGGGACAGGGAACACTGAAGCTTTCTTT. Its translation is CASSDGTGNTEAFF.

This clone was observed many times. The rearrangement uses TRBV28 and TRBJ2-7, with D possibly being TRBD1 (6 bases). The V and J ends lost 1 base and 2 bases respectively, with 12 bases between them. The CDR3 spans 15 residues. Per germline, CDR1 MDHEN and CDR2 SYDVKM. The CDR3 protein is CASSLLGQRTYEQYF. The CDR3 DNA reads TGTGCCAGCAGTTTATTAGGACAGCGAACCTACGAGCAGTACTTC.

This clone was counted a single time. The gene calls are TRBV2 and TRBJ1-1, with TRBD1 matching over 8 bases. CDR3 length: 16 amino acids. The V segment lost 3 bases and the J segment 0 bases; nucleotides outside the gene matches: 6. Germline V gives CDR1 SNHLY, CDR2 FYNNEI. The CDR3 loop is CASSEGPGGMNTEAFF. The CDR3 DNA reads as TGTGCCAGCAGTGAGGGGCCAGGGGGCATGAACACTGAAGCTTTCTTT.

In DNA, the CDR3 is TGTGCCTGCGGCGGGAGGGATACGCAGTATTTT. The encoded protein is CACGGRDTQYF. This chain links TRBV12-3 or TRBV12-4 with TRBJ2-3; 8 nucleotides match TRBD2. This CDR3 comprises 11 residues. The J segment lost 6 bases and the V segment lost 11 bases, leaving 4 bases of the junction unmatched.

The chain has TRBV2 and TRBJ2-1; unclear D gene. CDR3 length: 13 residues. The ends were cut back, 7 bases at V and 5 bases at J, with 12 bases in the middle. The germline CDR1 and CDR2 sequences are SNHLY and FYNNEI. CDR3 in DNA: TGTGCCAGCAAGCCCTCCGTCCACAATGAGCAGTTCTTC. It codes for CASKPSVHNEQFF.